In this sample, the clone carrying this TCR beta chain turned up many times. Its specificity is unknown. The TCR library protocol was used to attach unique molecular identifiers. These identifiers were attached to individual cDNA molecules. MiXCR, applied by TCRdb to the 5' RACE reads, yields one record per CDR3 protein. This table holds approximately 81,000 distinct CDR3 sequences, 11% to 15% found once. This sample is part of a study of early T cells in non-severe SARS-CoV-2 infection. General study points: Matches to VDJdb favored anti-spike CD8 responses and missed private and CD4 specificities.

In germline, CDR1 is SGHNT, CDR2 YYREEE (reference sequence). V was clipped by 1 base and J by 5 bases, with 13 bases between them. This CDR3 has 15 amino acids. The chain recombines TRBV5-4 with TRBJ2-1, with a weak D call TRBD2 (5 bases). This TCR was sampled from an adult who was a healthcare worker with PCR-confirmed SARS-CoV-2 infection or an uninfected control (not recorded which). Sequencing input: whole blood. CDR3 in amino acids: CASSLSPSRNNEQFF. Written as DNA, the CDR3 is TGTGCCAGCAGCTTGAGCCCTAGCCGTAACAATGAGCAGTTCTTC.